This entry concerns a single TCR beta chain. This sample is drawn from a study of blood T cell repertoires in COVID-19. The germline V gene has CDR1 LNHDA and CDR2 SQIVND (reference sequence). Trimming cost V 8 bases and J 4 bases, with 15 bases left between them. The CDR3 loop spans 14 amino acids. Data came from immunoSEQ multiplex PCR; TCRdb stores just in-frame clones and leaves some out. Among more than 85,000 clones listed, about 80% were seen once. The V call is TRBV19, the J call TRBJ2-4, with a tentative D call TRBD1 (6 bases). The source material was peripheral blood. The TCR was taken from a man between 60 and 75 years old with acute or convalescent COVID-19. The CDR3 nucleotides are TGTGCCAGTGATACCGGGACAACGAAAAACATTCAGTACTTC. This codes for CASDTGTTKNIQYF.